A single count supports the clone carrying this T cell receptor (beta chain). This sample is part of a study of blood T cell repertoires in COVID-19. Study summary: In each case, the material was cDNA or gDNA derived from T cells, B-cell-depleted T cells, or PBMCs.

This table comes from immunoSEQ multiplex PCR, and its TCRdb copy is limited to in-frame clones, with some not included. The top ten clones hold roughly 0.9% of a sample with 350,000 to 450,000 clones, approximately 89% of them seen once. V lost 6 bases and J lost 5; bases outside the gene matches: 2. This CDR3 is 12 amino acids long. This chain joins TRBV12-3 or TRBV12-4 and TRBJ1-1; 8 nucleotides line up with TRBD1. The sequence came from a woman in her thirties or forties who had been exposed to COVID-19. The sequenced sample consisted of PBMCs or T cells enriched from blood (not recorded which). CDR3 loop: CASSRTGTEAFF. CDR3 nucleotide sequence: TGTGCCAGCAGCAGGACAGGGACTGAAGCTTTCTTT.